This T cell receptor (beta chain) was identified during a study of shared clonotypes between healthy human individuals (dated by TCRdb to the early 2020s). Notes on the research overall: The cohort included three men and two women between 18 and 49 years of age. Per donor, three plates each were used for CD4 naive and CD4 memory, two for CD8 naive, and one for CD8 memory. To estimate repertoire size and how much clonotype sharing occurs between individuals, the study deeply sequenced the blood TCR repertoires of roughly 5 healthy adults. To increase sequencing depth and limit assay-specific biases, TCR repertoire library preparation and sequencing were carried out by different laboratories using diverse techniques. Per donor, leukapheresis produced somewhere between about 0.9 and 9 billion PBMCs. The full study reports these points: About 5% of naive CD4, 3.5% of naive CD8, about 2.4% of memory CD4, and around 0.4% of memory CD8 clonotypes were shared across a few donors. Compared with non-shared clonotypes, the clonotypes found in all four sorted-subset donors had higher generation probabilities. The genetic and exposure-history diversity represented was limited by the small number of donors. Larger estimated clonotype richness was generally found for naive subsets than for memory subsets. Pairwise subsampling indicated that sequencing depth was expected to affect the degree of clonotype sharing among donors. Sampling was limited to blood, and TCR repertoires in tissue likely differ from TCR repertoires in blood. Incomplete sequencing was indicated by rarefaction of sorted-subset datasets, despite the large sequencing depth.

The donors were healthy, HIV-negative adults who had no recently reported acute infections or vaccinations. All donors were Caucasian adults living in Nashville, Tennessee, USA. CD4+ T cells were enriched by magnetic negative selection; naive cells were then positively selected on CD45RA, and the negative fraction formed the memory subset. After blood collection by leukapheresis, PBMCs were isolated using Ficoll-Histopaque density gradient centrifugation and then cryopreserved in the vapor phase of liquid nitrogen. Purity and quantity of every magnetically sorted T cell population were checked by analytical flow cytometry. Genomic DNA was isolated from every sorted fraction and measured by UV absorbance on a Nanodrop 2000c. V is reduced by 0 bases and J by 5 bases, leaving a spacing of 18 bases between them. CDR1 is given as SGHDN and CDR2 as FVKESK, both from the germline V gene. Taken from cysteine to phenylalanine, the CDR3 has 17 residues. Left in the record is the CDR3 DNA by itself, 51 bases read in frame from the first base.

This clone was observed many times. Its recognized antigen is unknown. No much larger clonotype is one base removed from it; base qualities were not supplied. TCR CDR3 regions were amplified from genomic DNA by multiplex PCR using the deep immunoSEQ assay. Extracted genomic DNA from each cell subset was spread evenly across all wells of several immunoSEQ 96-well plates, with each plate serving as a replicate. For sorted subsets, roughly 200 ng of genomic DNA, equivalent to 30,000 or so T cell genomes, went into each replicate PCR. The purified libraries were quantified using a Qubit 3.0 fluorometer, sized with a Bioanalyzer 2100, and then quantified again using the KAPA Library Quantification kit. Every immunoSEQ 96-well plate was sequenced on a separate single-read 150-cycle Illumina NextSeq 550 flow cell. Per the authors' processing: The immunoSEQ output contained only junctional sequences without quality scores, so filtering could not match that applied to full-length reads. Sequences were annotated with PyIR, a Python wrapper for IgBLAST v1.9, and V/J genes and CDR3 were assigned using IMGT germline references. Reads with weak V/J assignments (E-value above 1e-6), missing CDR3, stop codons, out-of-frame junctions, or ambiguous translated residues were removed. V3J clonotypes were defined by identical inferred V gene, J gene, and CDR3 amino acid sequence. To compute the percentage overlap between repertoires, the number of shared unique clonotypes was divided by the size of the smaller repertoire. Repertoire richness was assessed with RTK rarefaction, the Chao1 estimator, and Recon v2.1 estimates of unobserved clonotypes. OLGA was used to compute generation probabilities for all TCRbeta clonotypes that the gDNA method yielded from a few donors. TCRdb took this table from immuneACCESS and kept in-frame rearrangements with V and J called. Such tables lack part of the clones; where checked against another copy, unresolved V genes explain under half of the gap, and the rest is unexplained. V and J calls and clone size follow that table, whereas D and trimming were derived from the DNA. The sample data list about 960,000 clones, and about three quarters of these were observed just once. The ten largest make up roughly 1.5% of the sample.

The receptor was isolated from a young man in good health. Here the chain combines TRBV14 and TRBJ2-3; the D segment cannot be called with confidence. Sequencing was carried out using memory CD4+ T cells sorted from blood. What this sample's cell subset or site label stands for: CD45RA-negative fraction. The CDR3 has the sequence CASSQDRATVGRDTQYF. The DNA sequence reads TGTGCCAGCAGCCAAGATAGGGCCACCGTAGGTAGAGATACGCAGTATTTT.